The 19 T cell receptor beta chains below come from one sample, sequenced in a study of OX40 agonist ivuxolimab in advanced cancers. TCRdb's copy holds only in-frame clones and misses some; the assay was immunoSEQ multiplex PCR. The table lists 61,000 or so clones, 86% of them singletons. Source: CD4+ or CD8+ T cells sorted from blood, taken in a trial of the OX40 agonist ivuxolimab. The receptors stem from an adult with an advanced solid tumor such as melanoma, head and neck, liver or kidney cancer.

In its sample, this clone was seen a few times. V gene TRBV7-9 combines with J gene TRBJ2-5; no reliable D call. This CDR3 comprises 14 residues. Germline CDR1 and CDR2: SEHNR and FQNEAQ (reference sequence). Trimming left V 1 base short and J 1 base short, with 7 bases between. CDR3 nucleotide sequence: TGTGCCAGCAGCTTAGAGTACTTCCAAGAGACCCAGTACTTC. This sequence encodes CASSLEYFQETQYF.

The V and J genes are TRBV5-8 and TRBJ1-1; 8 positions agree with TRBD1. The CDR3 has 15 amino acids. Trimming at V came to 5 bases and at J to 1 base, leaving 7 bases not matched to a gene. Germline CDR1 reads SGHTS; CDR2 reads YDEGEE. DNA of the CDR3: TGTGCCAGCAGGGGCAGGGGGCTGGGGAACACTGAAGCTTTCTTT. Protein product: CASRGRGLGNTEAFF.

The genes are TRBV19 and TRBJ1-2; TRBD1 matches 10 bases. V lost 6 bases and J lost 0; bases outside the gene matches: 4. CDR3 length: 15 amino acids. Germline loops: CDR1 LNHDA, CDR2 SQIVND (reference sequence). As DNA, the CDR3 is TGTGCCAGTAGGGACAGGGGGAGAGCTAACTATGGCTACACCTTC. It codes for CASRDRGRANYGYTF.

V gene TRBV2 combines with J gene TRBJ1-2, with 11 bases fitting TRBD1. V gave up 6 bases and J gave up 7 bases; unmatched junction bases: 10. The CDR3 runs to 15 residues. Germline V gives CDR1 SNHLY, CDR2 FYNNEI. In DNA, the CDR3 is TGTGCCAGCAGCGTAACCGGGACAGGGGGATCTGGCTACACCTTC. Encoded protein: CASSVTGTGGSGYTF.

The genes are TRBV5-1 and TRBJ2-7; the D gene is possibly TRBD1 (5 bases). Germline values: CDR1 SGHRS, CDR2 YFSETQ. The CDR3 contains 17 residues. Deletions cut 0 bases from V and 3 bases from J, with 19 bases between. The CDR3, as DNA: TGCGCCAGCAGCTTGGTCGTCTCAGGGAACCCCAACTACGAGCAGTACTTC. Protein sequence: CASSLVVSGNPNYEQYF.

The J gene is TRBJ2-7, the V gene TRBV2, with D possibly TRBD1 on 6 matching bases. Trimming pared 1 base from V and 5 bases from J, leaving 15 bases between. Germline CDR1 is SNHLY and CDR2 is FYNNEI. CDR3 length: 15 residues. The CDR3 DNA is TGTGCCAGCAGTGAAGAACCAACAGGGAACCACGAGCAGTACTTC. Its translation: CASSEEPTGNHEQYF.

The chain carries TRBV9 and TRBJ1-6; 7 nucleotides match TRBD1. V lost 0 bases to trimming and J lost 1 base; unmatched junction nucleotides: 4. Germline-derived CDR1 and CDR2 are SGDLS and YYNGEE. CDR3 length: 17 amino acids. The CDR3 bases are TGTGCCAGCAGCGTAGACCCACAGGGGTCCTATAATTCACCCCTCCACTTT. Its translation: CASSVDPQGSYNSPLHF.

V usage is TRBV18 and J usage is TRBJ1-1, with unresolved D. Germline CDR1 and CDR2: KGHSH and LQKENI. V was clipped by 0 bases and J by 7 bases, with 15 bases between them. This CDR3 has 15 residues. CDR3 region: CASSPPAAWTGEAFF. CDR3 coding DNA: TGTGCCAGCTCACCACCGGCAGCCTGGACCGGTGAAGCTTTCTTT.

The rearrangement links TRBV18 to TRBJ1-4; D may be TRBD1 (5 bases). Trimming removed 4 bases at V and 7 bases at J, with 19 bases between. Germline V gene data show CDR1 as KGHSH and CDR2 as LQKENI. The length of the CDR3 is 16 residues. This CDR3 reads CASSRGAEIMFEKLFF. The CDR3 nucleotides read TGTGCCAGCTCACGGGGCGCCGAAATAATGTTTGAAAAACTGTTTTTT.

The chain couples TRBV30 to TRBJ1-4; the match to TRBD1 covers 7 bases. CDR3 size: 14 residues. The V gene end was trimmed by 1 base and the J gene end by 8 bases; junction bases not matched to a gene: 7. Germline V gene data show CDR1 as GTSNPN and CDR2 as SVGIG (reference sequence). The CDR3 is CAWSGFGQAEKLFF. The DNA for the CDR3 is TGTGCCTGGAGTGGATTCGGACAGGCAGAAAAACTGTTTTTT.

The rearrangement links TRBV5-1 to TRBJ2-2; unclear D gene. V was trimmed by 4 bases and J by 0 bases, leaving 16 bases between them. This CDR3 spans 17 amino acids. Germline CDR1 reads SGHRS; CDR2 reads YFSETQ. For the CDR3, the DNA is TGCGCCAGCAGCCCTGTGCCGCCCGGCGCGAACACCGGGGAGCTGTTTTTT. This codes for CASSPVPPGANTGELFF.

This sequence joins TRBV5-1 and TRBJ2-3; 12 bases align to TRBD1. V shed 5 bases, J shed 5 bases, and the junction held 6 bases outside the gene matches. Germline V lookup: CDR1 SGHRS, CDR2 YFSETQ. The CDR3 has 15 residues. The CDR3 DNA is TGCGCCAGCAGACCGGGACAGGGGGCCGGAGATACGCAGTATTTT. This codes for CASRPGQGAGDTQYF.

By share, this clone counts as medium-sized. The chain joins TRBV18 to TRBJ1-2; the match to TRBD1 covers 9 bases. CDR1 is KGHSH, CDR2 LQKENI, per germline. CDR3 length equals 15 residues. J was trimmed by 6 bases and V by 4 bases; bases with no gene match: 9. CDR3: CASSRGGQGMDGYTF. The CDR3 DNA is TGTGCCAGCTCACGAGGTGGACAGGGGATGGATGGCTACACCTTC.

The V and J genes are TRBV9 and TRBJ2-7; D is unresolved. The CDR3 is made up of 15 amino acids. Germline assignment: CDR1 SGDLS and CDR2 YYNGEE. Trimming left V 4 bases short and J 7 bases short, with 21 bases between. Here the CDR3 reads CASSPTRRPFAEQYF. The CDR3 DNA reads as TGTGCCAGCAGCCCAACAAGACGCCCCTTTGCGGAGCAGTACTTC. Full variable domain (remainder filled in from reference TRBV9 and TRBJ2-7): DSGVTQTPKHLITATGQRVTLRCSPRSGDLSVYWYQQSLDQGLQFLIQYYNGEERAKGNILERFSAQQFPDLHSELNLSSLELGDSALYFCASSPTRRPFAEQYFGPGTRLTVT.

The rearrangement joins TRBV15 to TRBJ2-3; D uncertain. V lost 0 bases and J lost 4, with 5 bases in between. The V gene's germline CDR1 is LNHNV and CDR2 YYDKDF (reference sequence). The CDR3 is 13 amino acids. The CDR3 region is CATSRDVPDTQYF. The CDR3 coding sequence is TGTGCCACCAGCAGAGATGTCCCAGATACGCAGTATTTT.

The chain carries TRBV6-1 and TRBJ1-6; D possibly corresponds to TRBD1 (6 bases). Germline V gene lookup returns CDR1 MNHNS and CDR2 SASEGT. V lost 7 bases, J lost 6 bases, and 10 bases lay in between. The CDR3 length is 13 residues. CDR3: CASTGQPNSPLHF. The CDR3 DNA sequence: TGTGCCAGCACAGGACAGCCTAATTCACCCCTCCACTTT.

The chain recombines TRBV18 with TRBJ2-1; 8 nucleotides align to TRBD2. This CDR3 comprises 15 residues. Trimming at V came to 3 bases and at J to 5 bases, leaving 6 bases not matched to a gene. Looked up from germline, CDR1 is KGHSH and CDR2 is LQKENI. This chain's CDR3 is CASSPGLGLNNEQFF. The CDR3 DNA is TGTGCCAGCTCACCGGGACTAGGATTGAACAATGAGCAGTTCTTC.

The rearrangement links TRBV18 to TRBJ2-7, with D maybe TRBD1 (5 bases). Germline CDR1 KGHSH, CDR2 LQKENI. With 2 bases removed from V and 2 bases from J, the gap between germline ends came to 16 bases. The CDR3 extends over 16 amino acids. This chain's CDR3 is CASSPVVSGPTYEQYF. CDR3 coding DNA: TGTGCCAGCTCACCAGTGGTTTCAGGGCCAACCTACGAGCAGTACTTC.

This chain joins TRBV11-3 and TRBJ2-7; tentatively, D is TRBD1 or TRBD2 (5 bases each). The CDR3 extends over 13 amino acids. CDR1 and CDR2 from the germline V gene are SGHNT and YENEEA. The V gene lost 1 base and the J gene lost 9 bases, with 13 bases spanning the gap. The CDR3 reads CASSLGVGDGQYF. The CDR3 coding sequence is TGTGCCAGCAGCTTAGGGGTCGGGGACGGGCAGTACTTC.